Detailed here is one TCR beta chain. What it recognizes is unknown. Clinical symptoms, serum thyroxine, TRAb, thyroid ultrasound and orbital computed tomography informed diagnoses. With V trimmed by 4 bases and J by 8 bases, 10 bases remained unmatched. The germline gives CDR1 SGHRS, CDR2 YFSETQ. CDR3 size: 15 residues. Amplification of TCR beta CDR3 regions used RNA as the template. First-round RT-PCR targeting the TCR CDR3 was performed with the HTBI primer set. In TCRdb, the multiplex PCR reads were re-called with MiXCR into one record per CDR3 protein. Of around 700,000 distinct CDR3 sequences in the sample, roughly 20% were seen once. This specimen belongs to a study of T cells in Graves' hyperthyroidism and ophthalmopathy. Study overall: Peripheral blood was acquired at first diagnosis, ahead of any therapy whatsoever.

Study-wide results and limits: With a median lead of around 6.7 months before onset, the model predicted ophthalmopathy. The majority of expanded thyroid clonotypes above 0.001 also appeared in blood.

Sample: blood. This TCR derives from a woman aged 50 to 60 with Graves' hyperthyroidism that later progressed to Graves' ophthalmopathy. The gene calls are TRBV5-1 and TRBJ1-4, with 8 bases aligning to TRBD1. The DNA of the CDR3 is TGCGCCAGCAGCCGGGGACAGGCGCTTTCCGAAAAACTGTTTTTT. Its protein is CASSRGQALSEKLFF. Complete variable domain (other parts from reference TRBV5-1 and TRBJ1-4): KAGVTQTPRYLIKTRGQQVTLSCSPISGHRSVSWYQQTPGQGLQFLFEYFSETQRNKGNFPGRFSGRQFSNSRSEMNVSTLELGDSALYLCASSRGQALSEKLFFGSGTQLSVL.